This entry lists 17 T cell receptor beta chains sequenced from one sample in a study of T cells in Graves' hyperthyroidism and ophthalmopathy. Amplification targeted TCR beta CDR3 regions from RNA transcripts. The TCR CDR3 was amplified in a first-round RT-PCR using the HTBI primer set. A single record per CDR3 protein comes from TCRdb applying MiXCR to the multiplex PCR reads. The table shows around 530,000 distinct CDR3 sequences, with approximately 17% occurring only once. The source material was blood. The source of these receptors is a woman aged 18-29 years with Graves' ophthalmopathy.

J is TRBJ2-7 and V is TRBV10-3; D ambiguous. The CDR3 extends over 14 amino acids. Trimming cost V 0 bases and J 2 bases, with 8 bases left between them. The germline V gene has CDR1 ENHRY and CDR2 SYGVKD. CDR3 DNA sequence: TGTGCCATCAGTGAGTCGACCGGACCCTACGAGCAGTACTTC. This codes for CAISESTGPYEQYF.

This clonotype was found many times. The chain couples TRBV20-1 to TRBJ2-3; D unresolved. The CDR3 extends over 13 amino acids. V was pared by 3 bases and J by 0 bases, with 7 bases between. In germline, CDR1 is DFQATT, CDR2 SNEGSKA (reference sequence). The CDR3 spells CSASGVSTDTQYF. The CDR3 DNA follows: TGCAGTGCTAGTGGGGTCAGCACAGATACGCAGTATTTT.

The genes are TRBV7-3 and TRBJ2-5; 14 positions agree with TRBD2. Germline trimming cut 5 bases from V and 5 bases from J; bases unmatched to any gene: 19. The germline gives CDR1 SGHTA, CDR2 FQGTGA. CDR3 size: 20 residues. The CDR3 loop reads CASSPLGGGLAGGGRETQYF. The CDR3 region has the DNA TGTGCCAGCAGCCCCCTCGGGGGTGGACTAGCGGGAGGTGGAAGGGAGACCCAGTACTTC.

This clonotype was observed a handful of times. This chain uses TRBV19 with TRBJ2-1; maybe TRBD2 (7 bases). This CDR3 has 13 residues. CDR1 is LNHDA and CDR2 is SQIVND in the germline V gene (reference sequence). Trimming removed 1 base at V and 10 bases at J, with 11 bases between. The CDR3 loop is CASSIGPGGEQFF. The CDR3 DNA reads TGTGCCAGTAGTATAGGTCCGGGGGGCGAGCAGTTCTTC.

This clonotype came up a few times. V is TRBV3-1 and J is TRBJ1-1; D is ambiguous. Trimming stripped 8 bases from V and 4 bases from J, with 8 bases between. CDR1 LGHDT and CDR2 YNNKEL come from the germline V gene (reference sequence). The CDR3 is 11 amino acids. The CDR3 DNA reads as TGTGCCAGCGGGGATGGCACTGAAGCTTTCTTT. It is translated as CASGDGTEAFF.

V gene TRBV11-2 combines with J gene TRBJ1-5; TRBD1 aligns across 7 bases. V lost 0 bases, J lost 4 bases, and 9 bases stayed unmatched. The CDR3 extends over 17 amino acids. Germline values: CDR1 SGHAT, CDR2 FQNNGV. CDR3 region: CASSLDQGGGRNQPQHF. The DNA of the CDR3 is TGTGCCAGCAGCTTAGATCAGGGAGGGGGCCGGAATCAGCCCCAGCATTTT.

The chain has TRBV2 and TRBJ2-7; D might be TRBD1 or TRBD2, each matching 5 bases. The CDR3 runs 11 residues. Germline assignment: CDR1 SNHLY and CDR2 FYNNEI. The V and J ends lost 8 bases and 4 bases respectively, with 9 bases between them. CDR3 sequence reads: CASRGVYEQYF. The CDR3 DNA sequence: TGTGCCAGCCGAGGGGTGTACGAGCAGTACTTC.

At least ten counts were recorded for this clonotype. This chain connects TRBV11-2 to TRBJ2-2; perhaps TRBD2 as D (7 bases). The CDR3 is 17 amino acids. CDR1 SGHAT and CDR2 FQNNGV come from the germline V gene. Trimming cost V 1 base and J 4 bases, with 16 bases left between them. CDR3 in amino acids: CASSLVGGLAVTGELFF. The DNA of the CDR3 is TGTGCCAGCAGCTTAGTAGGGGGGCTAGCGGTCACCGGGGAGCTGTTTTTT.

The chain carries TRBV30 and TRBJ1-1, with a weak D call TRBD1 (6 bases). Trimming took off 3 bases at V and 0 bases at J, with 11 bases between the two ends. The CDR3 covers 14 residues. Germline assignment: CDR1 GTSNPN and CDR2 SVGIG (reference sequence). CDR3 in amino acids: CAWSPDSLNTEAFF. The CDR3 region has the DNA TGTGCCTGGAGCCCGGACAGCTTGAACACTGAAGCTTTCTTT.

J is TRBJ1-4 and V is TRBV20-1, with D unclear. Germline V lookup: CDR1 DFQATT, CDR2 SNEGSKA (reference sequence). The CDR3 contains 15 residues. Deletions cut 0 bases from V and 6 bases from J, with 14 bases between. The CDR3 DNA reads as TGCAGTGCTAGAGATTCCTGGACTGCTGATGAAAAACTGTTTTTT. Amino acid sequence: CSARDSWTADEKLFF.

In its sample, this clonotype was seen a few times. V and J are TRBV5-4 and TRBJ2-1; D is unclear. The CDR3 runs 18 residues. CDR1 is SGHNT and CDR2 is YYREEE in the germline V gene (reference sequence). The V and J ends lost 0 bases and 3 bases respectively, with 19 bases between them. The CDR3 loop is CASSLDAGRSRIYNEQFF. The DNA for the CDR3 is TGTGCCAGCAGCTTGGATGCCGGGCGCTCCCGCATCTACAATGAGCAGTTCTTC.

The chain joins TRBV28 to TRBJ2-1; 8 nucleotides line up with TRBD1. The V and J ends lost 5 bases and 10 bases, in that order; junction bases with no gene match: 13. The germline V gene has CDR1 MDHEN and CDR2 SYDVKM. The CDR3 consists of 15 residues. The chain's CDR3 is CASSILEQGVGEQFF. For the CDR3, the DNA is TGTGCCAGCAGTATTCTGGAACAGGGGGTTGGCGAGCAGTTCTTC.

The V call is TRBV18, the J call TRBJ1-1; D is uncertain. The CDR3 loop spans 16 amino acids. V lost 4 bases to trimming and J lost 8 bases, with 23 bases between them. The V gene's germline CDR1 is KGHSH and CDR2 LQKENI. In nucleotides, the CDR3 is TGTGCCAGCTCACTTACTCGGGATTTCGGGCGAAGGGAAGCTTTCTTT. It translates to CASSLTRDFGRREAFF.

This clonotype was counted ten times or more. This sequence joins TRBV28 and TRBJ2-3; maybe TRBD2 (6 bases). CDR1 MDHEN and CDR2 SYDVKM come from the germline V gene. This CDR3 has 16 amino acids. V was clipped by 4 bases and J by 4 bases, with 18 bases between them. Here the CDR3 reads CASSYVMGGDADTQYF. The CDR3 DNA is TGTGCCAGCAGTTACGTGATGGGAGGCGACGCAGATACGCAGTATTTT.

The rearrangement links TRBV3-1 to TRBJ2-1; TRBD2 matches 10 bases. This CDR3 spans 15 amino acids. From germline, CDR1 is LGHDT and CDR2 YNNKEL (reference sequence). The trim removed 1 base at V and 9 bases at J, leaving 6 bases unmatched. The CDR3 spells CASSQVGLAGVEQFF. The CDR3 region has the DNA TGTGCCAGCAGCCAAGTGGGGCTAGCGGGAGTTGAGCAGTTCTTC.

The chain carries TRBV2 and TRBJ1-4, with D unclear. V was pared by 10 bases and J by 7 bases, with 7 bases between. This CDR3 has 10 residues. The germline V gene has CDR1 SNHLY and CDR2 FYNNEI. The CDR3 protein is CAIRLEKLFF. The CDR3 DNA reads as TGTGCCATCCGGCTTGAAAAACTGTTTTTT.

This clonotype was seen only a few times. This chain's CDR3 is CASSFNLAEGGSGELFF. The CDR3 DNA is TGTGCCAGCAGTTTTAATCTAGCGGAGGGGGGTTCCGGGGAGCTGTTTTTT. This chain links TRBV27 with TRBJ2-2, with D possibly matching TRBD2 (7 bases). The germline CDR1 and CDR2 sequences are MNHEY and SMNVEV (reference sequence). CDR3 size: 17 residues. Deletions cut 3 bases from V and 6 bases from J, with 20 bases between.